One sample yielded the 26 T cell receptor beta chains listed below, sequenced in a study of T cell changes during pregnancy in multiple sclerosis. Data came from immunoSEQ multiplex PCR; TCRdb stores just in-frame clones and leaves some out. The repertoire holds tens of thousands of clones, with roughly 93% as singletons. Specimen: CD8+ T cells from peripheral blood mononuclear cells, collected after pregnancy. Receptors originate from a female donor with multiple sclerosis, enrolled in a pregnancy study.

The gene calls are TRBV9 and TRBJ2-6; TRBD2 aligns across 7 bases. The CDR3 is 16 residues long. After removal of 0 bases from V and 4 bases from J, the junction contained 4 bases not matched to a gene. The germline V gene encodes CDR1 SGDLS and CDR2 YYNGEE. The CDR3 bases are TGTGCCAGCAGCGTAGAAGCGGGGTTAGGGGCCAACGTCCTGACTTTC. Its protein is CASSVEAGLGANVLTF.

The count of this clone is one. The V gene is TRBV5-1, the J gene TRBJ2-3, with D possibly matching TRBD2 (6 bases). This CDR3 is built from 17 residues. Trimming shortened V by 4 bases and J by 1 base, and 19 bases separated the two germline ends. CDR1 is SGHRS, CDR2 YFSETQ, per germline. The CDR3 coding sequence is TGCGCCAGCAGCCCTGCGCGGGACCTCATTCGCACAGATACGCAGTATTTT. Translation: CASSPARDLIRTDTQYF.

CDR3 in DNA: TGTGCCAGCAGGGGCCTGGACAGGGCGTACGAGCAGTACTTC. Its translation: CASRGLDRAYEQYF. The chain combines TRBV27 with TRBJ2-7; TRBD1 matches 8 bases. The CDR3 consists of 14 residues. The trim removed 6 bases at V and 4 bases at J, leaving 8 bases unmatched. The germline CDR1 and CDR2 sequences are MNHEY and SMNVEV (reference sequence).

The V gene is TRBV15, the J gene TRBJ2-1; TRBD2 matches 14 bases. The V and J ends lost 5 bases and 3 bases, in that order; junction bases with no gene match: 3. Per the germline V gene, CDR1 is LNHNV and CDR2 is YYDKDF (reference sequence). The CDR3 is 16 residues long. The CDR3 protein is CATSVGTSGSYNEQFF. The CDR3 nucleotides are TGTGCCACCAGCGTCGGGACTAGCGGGAGCTACAATGAGCAGTTCTTC.

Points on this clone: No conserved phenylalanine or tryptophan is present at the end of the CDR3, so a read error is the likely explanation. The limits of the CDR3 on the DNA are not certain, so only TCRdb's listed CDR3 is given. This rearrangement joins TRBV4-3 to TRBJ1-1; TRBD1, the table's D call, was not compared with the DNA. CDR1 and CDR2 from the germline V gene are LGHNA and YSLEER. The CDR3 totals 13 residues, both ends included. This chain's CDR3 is CASSQALDSLLFL.

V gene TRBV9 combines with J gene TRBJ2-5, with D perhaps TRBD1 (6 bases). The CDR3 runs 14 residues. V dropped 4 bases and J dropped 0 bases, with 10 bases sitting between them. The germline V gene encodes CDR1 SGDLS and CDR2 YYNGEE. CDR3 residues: CASSSDRDQETQYF. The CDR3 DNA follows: TGTGCCAGCAGCTCGGACAGAGACCAAGAGACCCAGTACTTC.

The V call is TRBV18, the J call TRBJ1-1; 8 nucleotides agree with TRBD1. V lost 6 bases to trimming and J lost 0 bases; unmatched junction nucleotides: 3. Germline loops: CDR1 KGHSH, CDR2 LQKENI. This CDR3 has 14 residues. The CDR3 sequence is CASSTGALNTEAFF. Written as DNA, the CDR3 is TGTGCCAGCTCGACAGGGGCTTTGAACACTGAAGCTTTCTTT. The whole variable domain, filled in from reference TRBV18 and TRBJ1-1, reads NAGVMQNPRHLVRRRGQEARLRCSPMKGHSHVYWYRQLPEEGLKFMVYLQKENIIDESGMPKERFSAEFPKEGPSILRIQQVVRGDSAAYFCASSTGALNTEAFFGQGTRLTVV.

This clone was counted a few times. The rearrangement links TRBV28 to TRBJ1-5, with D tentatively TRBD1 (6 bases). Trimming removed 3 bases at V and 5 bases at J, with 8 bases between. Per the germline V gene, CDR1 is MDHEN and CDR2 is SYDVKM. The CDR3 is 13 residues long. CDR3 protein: CASSFAGDQPQHF. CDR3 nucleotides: TGTGCCAGCAGTTTTGCAGGGGATCAGCCCCAGCATTTT.

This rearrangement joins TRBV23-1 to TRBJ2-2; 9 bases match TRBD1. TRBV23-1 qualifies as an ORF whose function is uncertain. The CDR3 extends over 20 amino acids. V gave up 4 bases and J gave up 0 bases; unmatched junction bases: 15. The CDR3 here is CASSPLDRGGCPANTGELFF. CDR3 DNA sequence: TGCGCCAGCAGTCCCCTCGACAGGGGGGGTTGCCCTGCGAACACCGGGGAGCTGTTTTTT.

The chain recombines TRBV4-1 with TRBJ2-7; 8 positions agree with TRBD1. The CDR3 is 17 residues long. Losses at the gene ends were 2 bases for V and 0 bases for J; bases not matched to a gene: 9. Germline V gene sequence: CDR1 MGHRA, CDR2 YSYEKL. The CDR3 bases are TGCGCCAGCAGCCAACACCAGAACAGGGGGTCCTCCTACGAGCAGTACTTC. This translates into CASSQHQNRGSSYEQYF.

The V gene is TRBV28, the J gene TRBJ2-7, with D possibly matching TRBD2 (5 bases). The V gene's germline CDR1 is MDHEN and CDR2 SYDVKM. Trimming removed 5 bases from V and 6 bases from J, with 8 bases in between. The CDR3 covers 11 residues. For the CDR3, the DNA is TGTGCCAGCAGTGCCCGGGGCGAGCAGTACTTC. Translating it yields CASSARGEQYF.

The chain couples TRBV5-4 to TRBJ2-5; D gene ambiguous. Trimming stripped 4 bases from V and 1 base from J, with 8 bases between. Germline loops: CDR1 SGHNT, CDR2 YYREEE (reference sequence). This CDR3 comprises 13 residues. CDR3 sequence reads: CASSLELQETQYF. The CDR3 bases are TGTGCCAGCAGCCTAGAGCTCCAAGAGACCCAGTACTTC.

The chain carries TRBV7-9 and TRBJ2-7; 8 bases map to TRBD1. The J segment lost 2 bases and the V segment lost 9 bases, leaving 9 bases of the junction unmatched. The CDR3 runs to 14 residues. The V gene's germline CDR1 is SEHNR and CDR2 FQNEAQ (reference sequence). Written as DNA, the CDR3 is TGTGCCAGTCGTCCGATACAGGGGGCCTACGAGCAGTACTTC. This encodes CASRPIQGAYEQYF. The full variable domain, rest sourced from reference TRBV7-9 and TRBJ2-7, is DTGVSQNPRHKITKRGQNVTFRCDPISEHNRLYWYRQTLGQGPEFLTYFQNEAQLEKSRLLSDRFSAERPKGSFSTLEIQRTEQGDSAMYLCASRPIQGAYEQYFGPGTRLTVT.

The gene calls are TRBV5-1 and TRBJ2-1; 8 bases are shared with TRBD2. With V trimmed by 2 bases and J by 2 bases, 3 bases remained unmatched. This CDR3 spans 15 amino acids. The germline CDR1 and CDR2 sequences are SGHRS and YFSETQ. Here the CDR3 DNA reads TGCGCCAGCAGCTTAGGACTAGCTACCTACAATGAGCAGTTCTTC. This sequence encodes CASSLGLATYNEQFF.

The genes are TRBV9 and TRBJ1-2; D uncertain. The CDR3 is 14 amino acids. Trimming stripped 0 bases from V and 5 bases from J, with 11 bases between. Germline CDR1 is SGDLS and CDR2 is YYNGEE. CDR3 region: CASSVDPRSYGYTF. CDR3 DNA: TGTGCCAGCAGCGTAGACCCCAGGTCTTATGGCTACACCTTC.

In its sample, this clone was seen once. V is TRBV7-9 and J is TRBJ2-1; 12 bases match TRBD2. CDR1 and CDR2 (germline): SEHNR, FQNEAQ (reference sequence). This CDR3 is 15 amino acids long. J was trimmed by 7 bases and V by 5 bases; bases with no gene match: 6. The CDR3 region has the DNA TGTGCCAGCAGCCCAAGGACTAGCGGGAAGAATGAGCAGTTCTTC. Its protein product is CASSPRTSGKNEQFF.

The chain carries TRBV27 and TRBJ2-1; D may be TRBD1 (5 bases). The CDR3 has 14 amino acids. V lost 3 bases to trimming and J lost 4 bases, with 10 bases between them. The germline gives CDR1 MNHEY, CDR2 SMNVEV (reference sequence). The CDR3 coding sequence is TGTGCCAGCAGTTTGGAACAGGCTTACAATGAGCAGTTCTTC. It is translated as CASSLEQAYNEQFF.

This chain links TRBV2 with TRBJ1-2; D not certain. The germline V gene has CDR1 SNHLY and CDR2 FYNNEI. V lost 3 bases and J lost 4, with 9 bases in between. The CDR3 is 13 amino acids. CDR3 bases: TGTGCCAGCAGTGACGGAGTAGGCTATGGCTACACCTTC. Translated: CASSDGVGYGYTF.

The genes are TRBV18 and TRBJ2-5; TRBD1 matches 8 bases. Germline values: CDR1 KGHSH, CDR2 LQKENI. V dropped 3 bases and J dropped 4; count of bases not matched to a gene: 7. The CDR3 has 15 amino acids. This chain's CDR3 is CASSPQGARRETQYF. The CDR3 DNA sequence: TGTGCCAGCTCACCCCAGGGGGCCAGGCGAGAGACCCAGTACTTC.

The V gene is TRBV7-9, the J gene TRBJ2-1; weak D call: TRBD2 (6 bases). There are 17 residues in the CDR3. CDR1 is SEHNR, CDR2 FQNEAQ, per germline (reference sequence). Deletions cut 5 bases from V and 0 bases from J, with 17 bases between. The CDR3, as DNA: TGTGCCAGCAGCCCGCCGGAGGGGCTTGGCTCCTACAATGAGCAGTTCTTC. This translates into CASSPPEGLGSYNEQFF.

The CDR3: CAWKERVYTEAFF. In DNA form, the CDR3 reads TGTGCCTGGAAGGAGAGGGTGTACACTGAAGCTTTCTTT. This rearrangement joins TRBV6-1 to TRBJ1-1, with D unresolved. V gave up 11 bases and J gave up 3 bases, with 16 bases separating them. Germline loops: CDR1 MNHNS, CDR2 SASEGT. This CDR3 is built from 13 residues.

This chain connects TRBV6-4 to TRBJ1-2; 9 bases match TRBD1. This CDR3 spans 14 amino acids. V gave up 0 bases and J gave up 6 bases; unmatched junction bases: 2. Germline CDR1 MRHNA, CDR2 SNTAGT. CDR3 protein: CASSDSRTGDGYTF. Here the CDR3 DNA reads TGTGCCAGCAGTGACTCTAGGACAGGGGATGGCTACACCTTC.

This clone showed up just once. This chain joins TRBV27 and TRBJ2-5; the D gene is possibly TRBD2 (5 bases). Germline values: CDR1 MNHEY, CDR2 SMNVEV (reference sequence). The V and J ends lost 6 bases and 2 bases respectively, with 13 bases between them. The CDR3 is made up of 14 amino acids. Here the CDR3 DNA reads TGTGCCAGCAGGAAACAGAGGGCGCAAGAGACCCAGTACTTC. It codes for CASRKQRAQETQYF.

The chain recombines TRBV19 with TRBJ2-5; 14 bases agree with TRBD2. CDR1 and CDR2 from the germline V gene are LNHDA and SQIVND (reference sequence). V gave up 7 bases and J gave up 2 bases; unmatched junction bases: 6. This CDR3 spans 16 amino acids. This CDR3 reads CASTSRLAGGQETQYF. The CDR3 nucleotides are TGTGCCAGTACCTCCAGACTAGCGGGAGGGCAAGAGACCCAGTACTTC.

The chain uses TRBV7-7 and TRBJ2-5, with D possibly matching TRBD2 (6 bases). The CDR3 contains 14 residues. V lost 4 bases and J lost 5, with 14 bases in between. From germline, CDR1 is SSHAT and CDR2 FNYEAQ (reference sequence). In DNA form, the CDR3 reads TGTGCCAGCAGCTGGGGGACTCGACGGGAGACCCAGTACTTC. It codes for CASSWGTRRETQYF.

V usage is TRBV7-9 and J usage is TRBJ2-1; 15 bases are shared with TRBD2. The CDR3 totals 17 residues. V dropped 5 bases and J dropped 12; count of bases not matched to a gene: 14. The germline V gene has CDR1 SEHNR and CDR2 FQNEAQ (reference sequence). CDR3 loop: CASSIGTSGGTSAGQFF. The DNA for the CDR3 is TGTGCCAGCAGCATTGGGACTAGCGGGGGGACCTCAGCGGGGCAGTTCTTC.